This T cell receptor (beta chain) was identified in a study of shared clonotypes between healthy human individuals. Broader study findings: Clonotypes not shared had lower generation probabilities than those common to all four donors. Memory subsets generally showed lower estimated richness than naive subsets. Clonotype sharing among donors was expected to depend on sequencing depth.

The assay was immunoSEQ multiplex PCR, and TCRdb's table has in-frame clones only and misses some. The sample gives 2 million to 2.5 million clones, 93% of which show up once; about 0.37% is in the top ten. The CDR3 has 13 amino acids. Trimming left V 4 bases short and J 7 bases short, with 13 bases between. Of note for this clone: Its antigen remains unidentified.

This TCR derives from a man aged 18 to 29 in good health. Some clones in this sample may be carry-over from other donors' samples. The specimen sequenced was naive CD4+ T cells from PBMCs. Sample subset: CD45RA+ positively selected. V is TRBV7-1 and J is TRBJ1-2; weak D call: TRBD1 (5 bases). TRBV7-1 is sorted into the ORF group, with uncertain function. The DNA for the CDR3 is TGTGCCAGCAGCTGGCCCGGGACCTCTGGCTACACCTTC. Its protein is CASSWPGTSGYTF.